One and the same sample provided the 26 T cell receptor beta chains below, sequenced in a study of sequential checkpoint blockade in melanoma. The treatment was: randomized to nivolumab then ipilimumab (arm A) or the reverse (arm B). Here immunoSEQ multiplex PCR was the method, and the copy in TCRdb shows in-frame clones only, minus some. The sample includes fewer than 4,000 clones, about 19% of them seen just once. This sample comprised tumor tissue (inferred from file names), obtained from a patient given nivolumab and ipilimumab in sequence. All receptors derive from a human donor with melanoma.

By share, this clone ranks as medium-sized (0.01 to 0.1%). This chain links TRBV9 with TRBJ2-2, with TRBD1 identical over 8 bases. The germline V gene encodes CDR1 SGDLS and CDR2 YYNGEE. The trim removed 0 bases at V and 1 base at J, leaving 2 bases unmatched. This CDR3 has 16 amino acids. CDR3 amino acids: CASSVADRGNTGELFF. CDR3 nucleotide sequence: TGTGCCAGCAGCGTAGCTGACAGGGGGAACACCGGGGAGCTGTTTTTT.

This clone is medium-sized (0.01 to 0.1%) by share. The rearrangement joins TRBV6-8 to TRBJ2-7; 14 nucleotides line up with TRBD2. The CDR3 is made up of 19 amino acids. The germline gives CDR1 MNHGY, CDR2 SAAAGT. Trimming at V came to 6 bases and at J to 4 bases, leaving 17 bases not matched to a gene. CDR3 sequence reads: CASSRIKPGLAGEGYEQYF. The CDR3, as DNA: TGTGCCAGCAGCAGAATCAAACCGGGACTAGCGGGAGAAGGGTACGAGCAGTACTTC.

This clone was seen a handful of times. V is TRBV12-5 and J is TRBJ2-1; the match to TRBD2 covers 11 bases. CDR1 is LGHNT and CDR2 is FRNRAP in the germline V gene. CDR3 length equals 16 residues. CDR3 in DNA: TGTGCCAGCACCCAACTAGCGGGGGACGCCTACAATGAGCAGTTCTTC. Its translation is CASTQLAGDAYNEQFF. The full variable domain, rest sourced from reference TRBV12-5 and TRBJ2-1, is DARVTQTPRHKVTEMGQEVTMRCQPILGHNTVFWYRQTMMQGLELLAYFRNRAPLDDSGMPKDRFSAEMPDATLATLKIQPSEPRDSAVYFCASTQLAGDAYNEQFFGPGTRLTVL.

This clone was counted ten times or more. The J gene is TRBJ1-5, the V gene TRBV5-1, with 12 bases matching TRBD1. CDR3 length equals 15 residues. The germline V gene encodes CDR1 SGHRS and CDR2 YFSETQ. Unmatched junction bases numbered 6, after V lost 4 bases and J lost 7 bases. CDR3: CASSQGTGGAQPQHF. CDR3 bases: TGCGCCAGCAGCCAAGGGACAGGGGGCGCGCAGCCCCAGCATTTT.

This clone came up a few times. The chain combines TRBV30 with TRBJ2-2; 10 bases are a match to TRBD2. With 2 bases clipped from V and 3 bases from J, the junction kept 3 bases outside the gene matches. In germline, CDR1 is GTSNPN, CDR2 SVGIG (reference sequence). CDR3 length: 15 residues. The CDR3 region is CAWSSGRVDTGELFF. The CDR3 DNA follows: TGTGCCTGGAGTAGCGGGAGGGTGGACACCGGGGAGCTGTTTTTT. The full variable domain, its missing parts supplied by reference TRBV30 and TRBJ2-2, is SQTIHQWPATLVQPVGSPLSLECTVEGTSNPNLYWYRQAAGRGLQLLFYSVGIGQISSEVPQNLSASRPQDRQFILSSKKLLLSDSGFYLCAWSSGRVDTGELFFGEGSRLTVL.

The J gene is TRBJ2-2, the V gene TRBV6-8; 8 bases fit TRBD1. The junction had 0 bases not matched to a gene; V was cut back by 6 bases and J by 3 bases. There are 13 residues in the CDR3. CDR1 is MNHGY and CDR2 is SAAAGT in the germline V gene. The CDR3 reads CASRTGDTGELFF. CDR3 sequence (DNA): TGTGCCAGCAGGACAGGGGACACCGGGGAGCTGTTTTTT.

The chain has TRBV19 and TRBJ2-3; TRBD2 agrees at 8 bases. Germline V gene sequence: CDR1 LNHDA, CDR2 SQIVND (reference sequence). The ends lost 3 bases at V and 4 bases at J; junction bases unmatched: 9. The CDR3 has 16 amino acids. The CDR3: CASSIWSGGGADTQYF. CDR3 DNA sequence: TGTGCCAGTAGTATTTGGAGCGGGGGTGGAGCAGATACGCAGTATTTT.

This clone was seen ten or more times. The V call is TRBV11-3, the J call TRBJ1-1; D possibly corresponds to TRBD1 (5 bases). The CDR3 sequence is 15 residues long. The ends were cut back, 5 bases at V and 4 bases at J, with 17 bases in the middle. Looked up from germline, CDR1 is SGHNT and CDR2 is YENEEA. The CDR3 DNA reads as TGTGCCAGCAGCGTCAAGGTTGGGGCGGCCACTGAAGCTTTCTTT. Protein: CASSVKVGAATEAFF.

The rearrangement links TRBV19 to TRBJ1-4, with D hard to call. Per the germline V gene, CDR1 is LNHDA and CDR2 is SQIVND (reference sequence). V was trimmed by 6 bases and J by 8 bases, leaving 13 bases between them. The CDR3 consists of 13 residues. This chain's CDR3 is CASRDFVGEKLFF. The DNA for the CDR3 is TGTGCCAGTAGAGACTTTGTTGGCGAAAAACTGTTTTTT.

This CDR3 reads CASSPSVPTTDTQYF. In nucleotides, the CDR3 is TGTGCCAGCAGCCCTTCAGTGCCGACCACAGATACGCAGTATTTT. The chain carries TRBV28 and TRBJ2-3, with D unresolved. The V gene lost 6 bases and the J gene lost 2 bases, with 15 bases spanning the gap. Germline V CDR1 and CDR2: MDHEN, SYDVKM. The CDR3 extends over 15 amino acids.

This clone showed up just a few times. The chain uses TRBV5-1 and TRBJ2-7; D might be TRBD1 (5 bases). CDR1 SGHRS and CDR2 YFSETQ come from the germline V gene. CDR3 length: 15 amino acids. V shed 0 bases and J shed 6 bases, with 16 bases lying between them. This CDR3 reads CASSLVQGVIAEQYF. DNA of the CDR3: TGCGCCAGCAGCTTGGTCCAGGGTGTAATTGCCGAGCAGTACTTC. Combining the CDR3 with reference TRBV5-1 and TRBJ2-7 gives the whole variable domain KAGVTQTPRYLIKTRGQQVTLSCSPISGHRSVSWYQQTPGQGLQFLFEYFSETQRNKGNFPGRFSGRQFSNSRSEMNVSTLELGDSALYLCASSLVQGVIAEQYFGPGTRLTVT.

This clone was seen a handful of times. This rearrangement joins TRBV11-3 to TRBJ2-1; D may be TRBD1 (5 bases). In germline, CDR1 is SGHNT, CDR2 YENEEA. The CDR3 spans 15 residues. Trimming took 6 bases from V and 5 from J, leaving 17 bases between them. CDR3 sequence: CASSSQWGRNNEQFF. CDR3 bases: TGTGCCAGCAGTTCTCAGTGGGGCCGAAACAATGAGCAGTTCTTC.

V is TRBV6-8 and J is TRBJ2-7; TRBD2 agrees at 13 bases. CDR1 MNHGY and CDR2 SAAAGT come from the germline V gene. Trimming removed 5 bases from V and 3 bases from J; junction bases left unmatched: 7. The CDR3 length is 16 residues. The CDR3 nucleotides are TGTGCCAGCAGTGACAAACGGACTAGCGGGAGCTACGAGCAGTACTTC. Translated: CASSDKRTSGSYEQYF.

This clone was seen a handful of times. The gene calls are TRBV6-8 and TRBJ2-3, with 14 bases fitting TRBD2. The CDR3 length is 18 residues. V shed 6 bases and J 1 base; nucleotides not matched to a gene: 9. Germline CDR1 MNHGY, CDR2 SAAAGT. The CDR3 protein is CASRGRLAGGGGTDTQYF. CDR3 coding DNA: TGTGCCAGCAGGGGTAGACTAGCGGGAGGGGGGGGCACAGATACGCAGTATTTT.

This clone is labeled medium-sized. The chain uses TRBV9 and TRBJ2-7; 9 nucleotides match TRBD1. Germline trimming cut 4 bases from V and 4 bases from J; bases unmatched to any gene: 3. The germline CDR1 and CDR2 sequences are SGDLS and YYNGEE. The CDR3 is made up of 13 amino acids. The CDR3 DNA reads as TGTGCCAGCAGCCCACAGGGGGCGTACGAGCAGTACTTC. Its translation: CASSPQGAYEQYF.

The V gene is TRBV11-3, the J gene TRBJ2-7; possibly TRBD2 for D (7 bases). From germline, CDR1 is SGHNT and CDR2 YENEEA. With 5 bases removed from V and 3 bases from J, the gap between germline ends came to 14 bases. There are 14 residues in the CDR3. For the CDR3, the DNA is TGTGCCAGCAGCGGGAGGGAGGGGGGCTACGAGCAGTACTTC. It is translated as CASSGREGGYEQYF.

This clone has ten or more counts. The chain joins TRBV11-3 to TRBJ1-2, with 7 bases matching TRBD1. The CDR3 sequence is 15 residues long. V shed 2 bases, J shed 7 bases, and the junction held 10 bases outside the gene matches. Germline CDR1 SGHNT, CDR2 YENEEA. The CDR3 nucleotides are TGTGCCAGCAGCTTAAGTCTTACAGGGGCGGCTGGCTACACCTTC. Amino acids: CASSLSLTGAAGYTF. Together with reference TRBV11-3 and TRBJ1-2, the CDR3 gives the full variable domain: EAGVVQSPRYKIIEKKQPVAFWCNPISGHNTLYWYLQNLGQGPELLIRYENEEAVDDSQLPKDRFSAERLKGVDSTLKIQPAELGDSAVYLCASSLSLTGAAGYTFGSGTRLTVV.

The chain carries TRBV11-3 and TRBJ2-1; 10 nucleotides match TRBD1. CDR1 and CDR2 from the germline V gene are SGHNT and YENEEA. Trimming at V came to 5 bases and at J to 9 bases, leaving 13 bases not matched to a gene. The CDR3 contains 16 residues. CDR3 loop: CASSLTGTGAQGEQFF. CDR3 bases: TGTGCCAGCAGCCTAACCGGGACAGGGGCCCAGGGTGAGCAGTTCTTC.

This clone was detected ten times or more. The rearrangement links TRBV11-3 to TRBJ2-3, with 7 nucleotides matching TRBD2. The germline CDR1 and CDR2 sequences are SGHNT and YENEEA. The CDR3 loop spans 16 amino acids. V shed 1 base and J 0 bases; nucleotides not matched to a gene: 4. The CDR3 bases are TGTGCCAGCAGCTTAGTGGGCGGGAGTAGCACAGATACGCAGTATTTT. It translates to CASSLVGGSSTDTQYF.

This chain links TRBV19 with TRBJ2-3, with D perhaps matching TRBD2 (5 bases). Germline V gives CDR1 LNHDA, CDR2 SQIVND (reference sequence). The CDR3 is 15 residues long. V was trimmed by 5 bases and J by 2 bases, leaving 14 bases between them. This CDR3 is CASSSVSGSTDTQYF. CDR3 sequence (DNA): TGTGCCAGTAGTTCGGTAAGCGGATCCACAGATACGCAGTATTTT.

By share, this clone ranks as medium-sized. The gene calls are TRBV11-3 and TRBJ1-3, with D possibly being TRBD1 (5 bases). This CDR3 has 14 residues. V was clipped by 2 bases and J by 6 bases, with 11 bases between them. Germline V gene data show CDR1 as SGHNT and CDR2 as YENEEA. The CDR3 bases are TGTGCCAGCAGCTTACAAGGGGATTCAAACACCATATATTTT. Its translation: CASSLQGDSNTIYF.

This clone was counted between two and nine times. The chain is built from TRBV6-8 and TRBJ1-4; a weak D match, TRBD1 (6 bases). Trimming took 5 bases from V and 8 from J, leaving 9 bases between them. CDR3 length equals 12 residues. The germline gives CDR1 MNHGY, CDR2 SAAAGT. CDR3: CASSTGWEKLFF. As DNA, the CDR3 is TGTGCCAGCAGTACAGGGTGGGAAAAACTGTTTTTT.

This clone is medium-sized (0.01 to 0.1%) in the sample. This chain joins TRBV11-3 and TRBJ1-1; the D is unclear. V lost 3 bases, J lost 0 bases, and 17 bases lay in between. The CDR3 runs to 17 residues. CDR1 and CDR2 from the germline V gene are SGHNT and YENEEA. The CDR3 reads CASSFKAGNALNTEAFF. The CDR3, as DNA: TGTGCCAGCAGCTTTAAGGCAGGAAACGCCTTGAACACTGAAGCTTTCTTT.

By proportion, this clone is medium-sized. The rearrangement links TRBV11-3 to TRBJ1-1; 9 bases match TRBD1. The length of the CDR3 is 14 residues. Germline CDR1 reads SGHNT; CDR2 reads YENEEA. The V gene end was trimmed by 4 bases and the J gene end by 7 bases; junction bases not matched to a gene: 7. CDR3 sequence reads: CASSYSGTGNEAFF. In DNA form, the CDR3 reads TGTGCCAGCAGCTATTCCGGGACAGGGAATGAAGCTTTCTTT.

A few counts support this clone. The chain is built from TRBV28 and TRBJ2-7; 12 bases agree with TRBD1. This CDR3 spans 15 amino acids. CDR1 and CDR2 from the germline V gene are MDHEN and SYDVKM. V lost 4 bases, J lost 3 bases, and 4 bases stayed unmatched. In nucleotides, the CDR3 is TGTGCCAGCAGTTATGGGACAGGGGGCGTCTACGAGCAGTACTTC. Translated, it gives CASSYGTGGVYEQYF.

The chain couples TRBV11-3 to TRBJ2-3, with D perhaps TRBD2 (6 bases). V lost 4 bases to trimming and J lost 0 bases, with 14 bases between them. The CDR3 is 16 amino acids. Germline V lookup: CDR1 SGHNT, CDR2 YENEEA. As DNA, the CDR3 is TGTGCCAGCAGCTGGGGAGCGGGTACTAGCACAGATACGCAGTATTTT. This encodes CASSWGAGTSTDTQYF.